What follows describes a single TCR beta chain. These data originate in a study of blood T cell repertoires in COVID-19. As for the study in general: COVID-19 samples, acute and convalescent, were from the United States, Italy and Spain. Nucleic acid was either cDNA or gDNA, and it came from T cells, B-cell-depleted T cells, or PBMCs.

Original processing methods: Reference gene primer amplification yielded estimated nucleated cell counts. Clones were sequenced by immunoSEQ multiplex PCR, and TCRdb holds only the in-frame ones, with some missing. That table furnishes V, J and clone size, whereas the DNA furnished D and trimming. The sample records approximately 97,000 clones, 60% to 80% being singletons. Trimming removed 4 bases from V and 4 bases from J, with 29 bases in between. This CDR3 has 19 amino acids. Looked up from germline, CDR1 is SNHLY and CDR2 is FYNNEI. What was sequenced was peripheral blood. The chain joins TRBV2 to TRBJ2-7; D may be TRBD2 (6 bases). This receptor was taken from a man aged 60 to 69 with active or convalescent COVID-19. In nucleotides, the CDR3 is TGTGCCAGCAGTGTTCCTCGGGACTTGCTAGGCACTAATGTATACGAGCAGTACTTC. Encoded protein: CASSVPRDLLGTNVYEQYF.